These T cell receptor beta chains were read from a single sample in a study of T-cell reconstitution after alpha-beta-depleted transplantation in children. TCRdb re-called the PCR reads with MiXCR, one entry per CDR3 protein. The sample lists fewer than 550,000 distinct CDR3 sequences; roughly 10% were seen once. The sample was PBMCs, taken before TCRalphabeta/CD19-depleted stem cell transplant. The receptors come from a child between 2 and 9 years old with inherited bone marrow failure, due to receive a stem cell transplant. Both conserved end residues are part of each CDR3. Fields, in order: CDR3 DNA, CDR3 protein, D gene, clone size, J gene, V gene. The D gene is left open where the match is weak. Where a row states a size, it is once, few, many or the class of an expanded clone; other rows omit it.

DNA: TGCAGCGTTGGGGACGGGAGAAACTATGGCTACACCTTC
CDR3: CSVGDGRNYGYTF
D: -
size: many
J: TRBJ1-2
V: TRBV29-1

DNA: TGCAGCGTTGAAAGGACAGGGGGCACCGGGGAGCTGTTTTTT
CDR3: CSVERTGGTGELFF
D: TRBD1
size: many
J: TRBJ2-2
V: TRBV29-1

DNA: TGTGCCAGCCGGGAGCGAAATAGCGAGCAGTACTTC
CDR3: CASRERNSEQYF
D: -
size: many
J: TRBJ2-7
V: TRBV27

DNA: TGTGCCAGTAGTGATAGGGGACGGATGAACACTGAAGCTTTCTTT
CDR3: CASSDRGRMNTEAFF
D: -
size: many
J: TRBJ1-1
V: TRBV19

DNA: TGTGCCAGCAGTTACCTCGAGACAAACCGACTAGCGGGAAGCTCCTACAATGAGCAGTTCTTC
CDR3: CASSYLETNRLAGSSYNEQFF
D: TRBD2
size: few
J: TRBJ2-1
V: TRBV6-2/TRBV6-3

DNA: TGCAGCGTTATCTCCGGGGAGTTGTTTTTT
CDR3: CSVISGELFF
D: -
size: many
J: TRBJ2-2
V: TRBV29-1

DNA: TGCAGCGTTGAAGATTGGGGGACTAGATCAGATACGCAGTATTTT
CDR3: CSVEDWGTRSDTQYF
D: TRBD2
size: few
J: TRBJ2-3
V: TRBV29-1

DNA: TGTGCCAGCAGCTTAGCGATAAGGAGGGGCTACACCTTC
CDR3: CASSLAIRRGYTF
D: -
size: many
J: TRBJ1-2
V: TRBV7-2

DNA: TGCGCCAGCAGCTTCCCTACTTTGGCAGGGGTTAATGAGCAGTTCTTC
CDR3: CASSFPTLAGVNEQFF
D: -
size: many
J: TRBJ2-1
V: TRBV5-1

DNA: TGTGCCAGCAGCTTAGGCACGGCGGGAGGTACATCCTACGAGCAGTACTTC
CDR3: CASSLGTAGGTSYEQYF
D: TRBD2
size: few
J: TRBJ2-7
V: TRBV13

DNA: TGTGCCAGCTCCCCCATAGCGGGAGTCTACAATGAGCAGTTCTTC
CDR3: CASSPIAGVYNEQFF
D: TRBD2
size: many
J: TRBJ2-1
V: TRBV9

DNA: TGTGCCAGCAGCCCACGGACAGTTCAAGAGACCCAGTACTTC
CDR3: CASSPRTVQETQYF
D: -
size: -
J: TRBJ2-5
V: TRBV7-9

DNA: TGTGCCAGCAGCGGACAGGGGGGACTGAACACCGGGGAGCTGTTTTTT
CDR3: CASSGQGGLNTGELFF
D: TRBD1
size: many
J: TRBJ2-2
V: TRBV2

DNA: TGTGCCAGCAGTTTAGTGGTTATTGGGCGCAGAAGCTCCTACAATGAGCAGTTCTTC
CDR3: CASSLVVIGRRSSYNEQFF
D: -
size: many
J: TRBJ2-1
V: TRBV27

DNA: TGTGCCAGCCCGGGAGGGACAGGCCCTCTACTAGCCAAAAACATTCAGTACTTC
CDR3: CASPGGTGPLLAKNIQYF
D: -
size: few
J: TRBJ2-4
V: TRBV3-1

DNA: TGTGCCAGCATGTCGGCGGGAGGGCCCTTGTTCTTC
CDR3: CASMSAGGPLFF
D: TRBD2
size: few
J: TRBJ2-1
V: TRBV27

DNA: TGTGCCAGCAGCTTAGATGGAGTTGGTGAGCAGTTCTTC
CDR3: CASSLDGVGEQFF
D: -
size: many
J: TRBJ2-1
V: TRBV11-2

DNA: TGCAGTGCTGACCGGACAGTCCAAGAGACCCAGTACTTC
CDR3: CSADRTVQETQYF
D: -
size: many
J: TRBJ2-5
V: TRBV20-1

DNA: TGTGCCACCAGCCTCCGCACTAATGAGCAGTTCTTC
CDR3: CATSLRTNEQFF
D: -
size: many
J: TRBJ2-1
V: TRBV15

DNA: TGTGCCAGCAGCTTAGCTAGAGACAGGGTTGGGTTT
CDR3: CASSLARDRVGF
D: TRBD1
size: many
J: TRBJ2-3
V: TRBV7-9

DNA: TGCGCCAGCAGCGAAGATCCCGGGGGGGGCTACGAGCAGTACTTC
CDR3: CASSEDPGGGYEQYF
D: TRBD2
size: many
J: TRBJ2-7
V: TRBV4-3

DNA: TGTGCCAGCAGCATATTACCGGGACAGGATCTGGGAGGCTACACCTTC
CDR3: CASSILPGQDLGGYTF
D: TRBD1
size: few
J: TRBJ1-2
V: TRBV6-1